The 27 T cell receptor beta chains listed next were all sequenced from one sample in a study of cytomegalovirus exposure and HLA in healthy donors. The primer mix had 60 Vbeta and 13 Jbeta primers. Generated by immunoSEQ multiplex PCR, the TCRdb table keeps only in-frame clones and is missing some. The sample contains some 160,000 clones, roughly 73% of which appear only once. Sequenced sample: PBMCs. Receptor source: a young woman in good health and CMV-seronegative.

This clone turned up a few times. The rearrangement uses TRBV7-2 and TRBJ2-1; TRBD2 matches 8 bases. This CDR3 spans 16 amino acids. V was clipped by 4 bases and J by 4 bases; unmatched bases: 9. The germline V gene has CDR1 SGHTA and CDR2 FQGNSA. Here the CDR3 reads CASSSSAGGGYNEQFF. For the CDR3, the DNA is TGTGCCAGCAGCTCCTCCGCCGGGGGGGGTTACAATGAGCAGTTCTTC.

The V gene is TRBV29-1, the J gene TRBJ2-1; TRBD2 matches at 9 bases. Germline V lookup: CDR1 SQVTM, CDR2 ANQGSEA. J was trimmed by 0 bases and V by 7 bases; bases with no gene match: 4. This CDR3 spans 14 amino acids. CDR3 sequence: CSGERGVSYNEQFF. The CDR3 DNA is TGCAGCGGGGAGCGGGGGGTCTCCTACAATGAGCAGTTCTTC.

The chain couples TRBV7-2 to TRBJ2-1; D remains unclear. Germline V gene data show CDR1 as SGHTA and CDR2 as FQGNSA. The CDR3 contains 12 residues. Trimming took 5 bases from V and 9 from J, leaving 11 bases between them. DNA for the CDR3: TGTGCCAGCAGCCGGGTTCTCTTTGAGCAGTTCTTC. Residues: CASSRVLFEQFF.

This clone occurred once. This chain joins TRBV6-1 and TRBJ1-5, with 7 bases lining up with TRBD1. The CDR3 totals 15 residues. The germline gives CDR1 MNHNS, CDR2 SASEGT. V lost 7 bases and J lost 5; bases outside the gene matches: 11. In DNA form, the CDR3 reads TGTGCCAGCACGCGGGGTAGGGGGCCCGATCAGCCCCAGCATTTT. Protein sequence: CASTRGRGPDQPQHF.

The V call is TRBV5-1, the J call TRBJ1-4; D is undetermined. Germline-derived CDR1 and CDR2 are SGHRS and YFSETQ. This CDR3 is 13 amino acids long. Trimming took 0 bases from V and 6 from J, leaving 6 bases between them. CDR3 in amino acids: CASSLGGYEKLFF. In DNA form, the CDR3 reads TGCGCCAGCAGCTTGGGCGGGTATGAAAAACTGTTTTTT.

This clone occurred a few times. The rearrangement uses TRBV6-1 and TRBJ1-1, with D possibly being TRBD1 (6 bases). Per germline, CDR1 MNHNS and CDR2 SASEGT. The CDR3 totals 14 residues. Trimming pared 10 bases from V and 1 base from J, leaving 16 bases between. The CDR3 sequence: CATYTGSRNTEAFF. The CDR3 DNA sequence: TGTGCCACCTATACAGGGAGTAGGAACACTGAAGCTTTCTTT.

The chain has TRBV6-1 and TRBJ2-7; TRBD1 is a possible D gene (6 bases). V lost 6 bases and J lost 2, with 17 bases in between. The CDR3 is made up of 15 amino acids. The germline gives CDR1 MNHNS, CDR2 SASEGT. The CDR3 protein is CASSRIGGATYEQYF. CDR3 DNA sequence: TGTGCCAGCAGCCGGATAGGGGGAGCAACCTACGAGCAGTACTTC.

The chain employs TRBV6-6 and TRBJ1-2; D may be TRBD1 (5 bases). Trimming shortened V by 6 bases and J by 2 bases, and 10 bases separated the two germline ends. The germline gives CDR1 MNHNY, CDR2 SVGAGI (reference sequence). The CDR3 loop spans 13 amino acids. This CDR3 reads CASSPGKNYGYTF. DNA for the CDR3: TGTGCCAGCAGCCCAGGGAAGAACTATGGCTACACCTTC.

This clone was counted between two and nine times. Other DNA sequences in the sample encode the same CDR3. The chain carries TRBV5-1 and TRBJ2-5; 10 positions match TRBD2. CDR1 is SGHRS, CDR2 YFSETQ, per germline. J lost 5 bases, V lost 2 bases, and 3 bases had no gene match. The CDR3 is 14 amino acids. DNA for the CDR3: TGCGCCAGCAGCTTAGCGGGGGGGGAGGAGACCCAGTACTTC. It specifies CASSLAGGEETQYF. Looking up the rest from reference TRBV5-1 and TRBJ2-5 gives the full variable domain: KAGVTQTPRYLIKTRGQQVTLSCSPISGHRSVSWYQQTPGQGLQFLFEYFSETQRNKGNFPGRFSGRQFSNSRSEMNVSTLELGDSALYLCASSLAGGEETQYFGPGTRLLVL.

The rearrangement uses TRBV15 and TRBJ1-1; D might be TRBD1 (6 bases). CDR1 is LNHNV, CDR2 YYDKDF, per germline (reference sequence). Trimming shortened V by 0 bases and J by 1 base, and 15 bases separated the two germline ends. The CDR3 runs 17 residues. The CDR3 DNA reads TGTGCCACCAGCAGAGATAACTTTGGACAGCCGAACACTGAAGCTTTCTTT. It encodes CATSRDNFGQPNTEAFF.

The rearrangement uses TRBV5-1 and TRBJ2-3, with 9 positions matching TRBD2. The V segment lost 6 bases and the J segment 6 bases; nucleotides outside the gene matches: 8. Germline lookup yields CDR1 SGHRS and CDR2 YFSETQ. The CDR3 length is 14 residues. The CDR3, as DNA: TGCGCCAGCACGTCGGGACTAGCCGGGGATACGCAGTATTTT. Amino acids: CASTSGLAGDTQYF.

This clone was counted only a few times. The CDR3 spells CASSSGGHANTGELFF. The CDR3 DNA is TGTGCCAGCAGTTCCGGGGGGCACGCGAACACCGGGGAGCTGTTTTTT. The chain couples TRBV11-3 to TRBJ2-2, with D possibly being TRBD2 (7 bases). V was pared by 6 bases and J by 0 bases, with 14 bases between. The CDR3 is 16 residues long. Germline V gene sequence: CDR1 SGHNT, CDR2 YENEEA.

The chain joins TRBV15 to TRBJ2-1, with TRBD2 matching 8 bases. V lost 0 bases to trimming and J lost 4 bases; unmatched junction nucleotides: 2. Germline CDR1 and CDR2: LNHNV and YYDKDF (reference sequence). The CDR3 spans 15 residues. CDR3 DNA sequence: TGTGCCACCAGCAGAGATCGGGGGGGATACAATGAGCAGTTCTTC. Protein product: CATSRDRGGYNEQFF. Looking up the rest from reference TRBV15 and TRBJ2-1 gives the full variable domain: DAMVIQNPRYQVTQFGKPVTLSCSQTLNHNVMYWYQQKSSQAPKLLFHYYDKDFNNEADTPDNFQSRRPNTSFCFLDIRSPGLGDTAMYLCATSRDRGGYNEQFFGPGTRLTVL.

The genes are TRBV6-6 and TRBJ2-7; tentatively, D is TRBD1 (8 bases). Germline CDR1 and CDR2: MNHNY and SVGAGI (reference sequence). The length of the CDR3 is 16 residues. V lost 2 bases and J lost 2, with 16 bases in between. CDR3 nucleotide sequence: TGTGCCAGCAGTTACCCTGGGGGGGACAGGCCCTACGAGCAGTACTTC. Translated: CASSYPGGDRPYEQYF.

The CDR3 DNA reads TGTGCCATCAATACCGGGACAGGGGCGGGGGAGCAGTACTTC. Its translation: CAINTGTGAGEQYF. The V gene is TRBV10-3, the J gene TRBJ2-7; 10 nucleotides match TRBD1. The length of the CDR3 is 14 residues. CDR1 is ENHRY, CDR2 SYGVKD, per germline. V lost 7 bases to trimming and J lost 7 bases; unmatched junction nucleotides: 10.

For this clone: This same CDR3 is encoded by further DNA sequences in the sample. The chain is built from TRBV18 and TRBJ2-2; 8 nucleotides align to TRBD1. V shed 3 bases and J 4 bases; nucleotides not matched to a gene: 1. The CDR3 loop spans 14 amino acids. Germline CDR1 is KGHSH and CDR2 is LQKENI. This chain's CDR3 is CASSPDRATGELFF. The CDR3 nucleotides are TGTGCCAGCTCACCGGACAGGGCCACCGGGGAGCTGTTTTTT.

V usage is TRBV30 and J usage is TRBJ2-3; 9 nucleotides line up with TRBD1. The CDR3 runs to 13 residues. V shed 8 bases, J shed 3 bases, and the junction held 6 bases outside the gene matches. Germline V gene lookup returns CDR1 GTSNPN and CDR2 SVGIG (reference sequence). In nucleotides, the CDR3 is TGTGCCGGAAACAGGGGGCGGACAGATACGCAGTATTTT. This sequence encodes CAGNRGRTDTQYF. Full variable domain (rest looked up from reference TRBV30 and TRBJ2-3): SQTIHQWPATLVQPVGSPLSLECTVEGTSNPNLYWYRQAAGRGLQLLFYSVGIGQISSEVPQNLSASRPQDRQFILSSKKLLLSDSGFYLCAGNRGRTDTQYFGPGTRLTVL.

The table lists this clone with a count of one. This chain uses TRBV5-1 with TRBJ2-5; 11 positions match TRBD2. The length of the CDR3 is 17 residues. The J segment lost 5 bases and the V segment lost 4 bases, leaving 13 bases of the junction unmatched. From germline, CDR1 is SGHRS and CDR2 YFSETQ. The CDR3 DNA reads TGCGCCAGCAGCGCCGGGACTAGCGGATTCCAATCCGAGACCCAGTACTTC. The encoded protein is CASSAGTSGFQSETQYF. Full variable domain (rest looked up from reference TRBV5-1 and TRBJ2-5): KAGVTQTPRYLIKTRGQQVTLSCSPISGHRSVSWYQQTPGQGLQFLFEYFSETQRNKGNFPGRFSGRQFSNSRSEMNVSTLELGDSALYLCASSAGTSGFQSETQYFGPGTRLLVL.

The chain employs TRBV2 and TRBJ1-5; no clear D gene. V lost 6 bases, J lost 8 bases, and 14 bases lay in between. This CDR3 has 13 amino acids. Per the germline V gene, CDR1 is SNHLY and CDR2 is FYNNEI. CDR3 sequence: CASRTTPSEPQHF. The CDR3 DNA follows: TGTGCCAGCAGAACGACTCCCTCGGAGCCCCAGCATTTT.

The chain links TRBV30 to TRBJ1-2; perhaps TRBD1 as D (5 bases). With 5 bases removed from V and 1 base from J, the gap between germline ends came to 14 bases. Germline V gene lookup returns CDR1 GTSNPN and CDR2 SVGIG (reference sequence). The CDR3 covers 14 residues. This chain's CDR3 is CAWHEWTSNYGYTF. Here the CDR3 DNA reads TGTGCCTGGCACGAATGGACAAGTAACTATGGCTACACCTTC.

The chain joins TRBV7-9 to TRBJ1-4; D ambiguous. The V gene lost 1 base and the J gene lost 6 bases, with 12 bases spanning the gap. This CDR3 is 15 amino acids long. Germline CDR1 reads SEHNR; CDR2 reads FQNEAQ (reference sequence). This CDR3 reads CASSLGRVGDEKLFF. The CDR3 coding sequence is TGTGCCAGCAGCTTAGGGAGAGTGGGAGATGAAAAACTGTTTTTT.

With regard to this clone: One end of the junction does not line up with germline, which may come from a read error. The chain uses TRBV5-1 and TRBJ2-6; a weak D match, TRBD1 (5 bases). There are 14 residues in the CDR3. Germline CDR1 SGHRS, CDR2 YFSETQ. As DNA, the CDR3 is TGCGCCAGCACTGATAGCTCTGGGGCCAACGGCCTGACTTTC. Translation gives CASTDSSGANGLTF.

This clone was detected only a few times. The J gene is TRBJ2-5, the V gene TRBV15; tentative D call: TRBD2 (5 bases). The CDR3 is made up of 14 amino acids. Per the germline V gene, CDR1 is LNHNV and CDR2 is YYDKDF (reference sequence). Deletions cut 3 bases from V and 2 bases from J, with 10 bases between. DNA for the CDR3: TGTGCCACCAGCAGGCTGGAGCGGCAAGAGACCCAGTACTTC. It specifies CATSRLERQETQYF.

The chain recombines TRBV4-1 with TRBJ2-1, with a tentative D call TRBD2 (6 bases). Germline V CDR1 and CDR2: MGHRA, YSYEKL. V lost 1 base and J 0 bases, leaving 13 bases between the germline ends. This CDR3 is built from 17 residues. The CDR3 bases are TGCGCCAGCAGCCAAGGTAGCTCCGGGAGCTCCTACAATGAGCAGTTCTTC. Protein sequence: CASSQGSSGSSYNEQFF.

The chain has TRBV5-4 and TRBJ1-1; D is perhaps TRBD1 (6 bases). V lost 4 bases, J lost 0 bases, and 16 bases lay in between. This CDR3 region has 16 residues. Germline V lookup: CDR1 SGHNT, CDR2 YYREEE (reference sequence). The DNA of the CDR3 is TGTGCCAGCAGCCGGGGGGGCAGGGATTTGAACACTGAAGCTTTCTTT. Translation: CASSRGGRDLNTEAFF.

The CDR3 DNA reads as TGTGCCAGCAGTGAAGCGCCGAGACTCCACACAGATACGCAGTATTTT. This sequence encodes CASSEAPRLHTDTQYF. This chain links TRBV6-1 with TRBJ2-3; no clear D. Deletions cut 0 bases from V and 2 bases from J, with 12 bases between. Germline CDR1 reads MNHNS; CDR2 reads SASEGT. This CDR3 has 16 amino acids.

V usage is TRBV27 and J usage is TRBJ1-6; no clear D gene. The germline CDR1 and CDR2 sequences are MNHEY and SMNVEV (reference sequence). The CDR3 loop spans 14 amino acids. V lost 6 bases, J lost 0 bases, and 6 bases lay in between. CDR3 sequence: CASRGSSYNSPLHF. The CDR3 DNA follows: TGTGCCAGCAGAGGGAGCTCCTATAATTCACCCCTCCACTTT.